The rows below give T cell receptor beta chains drawn from one sample of a study of human T cells and chemical hapten exposure. TCRdb used MiXCR to reprocess the RACE reads, holding one entry per CDR3 protein. The data contain about 170,000 distinct CDR3 sequences, around a quarter of them singletons. The sample in question was whole blood, obtained in connection with sensitization to the hapten diphenylcyclopropenone (DPC). The origin of the receptors is a woman between 18 and 29 years old with alopecia areata. Some clones in this sample may be carry-over from other donors' samples. Each CDR3 is given with its conserved first and last residue. D genes are given only for firm matches. Not all rows give a size; the values are once, few, many and, for expanded clones, a class.

j_gene,abundance,v_gene,d_gene,CDR3aa,CDR3nt
TRBJ1-1,.,TRBV29-1,TRBD1,CSVGGDGQGQEAFF,TGCAGCGTCGGGGGGGATGGACAGGGCCAAGAAGCTTTCTTT
TRBJ1-2,.,TRBV20-1,TRBD1,CSARQGQSGYTF,TGCAGTGCTCGACAGGGGCAGTCTGGCTACACCTTC
TRBJ2-3,.,TRBV20-1,.,CSARAGVPDTQYF,TGCAGTGCTAGAGCTGGGGTCCCAGATACGCAGTATTTT
TRBJ2-3,few,TRBV2,.,CASRGDGTDTQYF,TGTGCCAGCAGGGGGGACGGCACAGATACGCAGTATTTT
TRBJ1-5,.,TRBV2,.,CASRRDGEPQHF,TGTGCCAGCAGGCGGGATGGGGAGCCCCAGCATTTT
TRBJ1-2,.,TRBV20-1,.,CSAFLPIRGSSYGYTF,TGCAGTGCATTCCTCCCTATCAGGGGCAGCAGCTATGGCTACACCTTC
TRBJ2-2,.,TRBV27,.,CASSYRRDTGELFF,TGTGCCAGCAGTTATAGGCGGGACACCGGGGAGCTGTTTTTT
TRBJ1-1,few,TRBV6-6,TRBD1,CASSDTGVGTEAFF,TGTGCCAGCAGCGACACAGGGGTAGGGACTGAAGCTTTCTTT
TRBJ1-5,many,TRBV6-2/TRBV6-3,.,CASSYGTVWLPQHF,TGTGCCAGCAGTTACGGGACGGTCTGGCTGCCCCAGCATTTT
TRBJ2-2,.,TRBV11-2,.,CASRALRANTGELFF,TGTGCCAGCAGGGCGTTAAGAGCGAACACCGGGGAGCTGTTTTTT
TRBJ2-5,once,TRBV4-3,.,CASSQGLMAEVPQETQYF,TGCGCCAGCAGCCAAGGCCTGATGGCGGAGGTTCCCCAAGAGACCCAGTACTTC
TRBJ1-2,.,TRBV7-9,.,CASSLGDNLNYGYTF,TGTGCCAGCAGCTTAGGGGACAATTTGAACTATGGCTACACCTTC
TRBJ2-3,few,TRBV6-2/TRBV6-3,.,CASSYSTGSTDTQYF,TGTGCCAGCAGTTACTCGACCGGTAGCACAGATACGCAGTATTTT
TRBJ1-1,many,TRBV4-2,.,CASSQEGTKSRAFF,TGTGCCAGCAGCCAAGAGGGGACAAAAAGCAGAGCTTTCTTT
TRBJ2-2,few,TRBV9,TRBD1,CASSAPGQVGELFF,TGTGCCAGCAGCGCCCCGGGACAGGTCGGGGAGCTGTTTTTT
TRBJ2-7,few,TRBV29-1,.,CSGMDSRYEQYF,TGCAGCGGAATGGACAGCCGCTACGAGCAGTACTTC
TRBJ2-3,few,TRBV4-1,TRBD2,CASRQLAGGTDTQYF,TGCGCCAGCAGGCAACTAGCGGGGGGCACAGATACGCAGTATTTT
TRBJ2-3,.,TRBV7-6,.,CASRPGYSTDTQYF,TGTGCCAGCAGACCAGGGTACAGCACAGATACGCAGTATTTT
TRBJ1-1,.,TRBV29-1,.,CSGRRGPEAFF,TGCAGCGGCCGCAGGGGCCCTGAAGCTTTCTTT
TRBJ1-2,.,TRBV10-2,.,CASAERGYGYTF,TGCGCCAGCGCCGAAAGGGGCTATGGCTACACCTTC
TRBJ1-5,.,TRBV19,.,CASSRGQPQHF,TGTGCCAGTAGCCGAGGTCAGCCCCAGCATTTT
TRBJ2-2,few,TRBV2,TRBD2,CATGRTSGSTGELFF,TGTGCCACCGGGAGGACTAGCGGGAGCACCGGGGAGCTGTTTTTT
TRBJ2-1,.,TRBV20-1,.,CSARDLRDKQFF,TGCAGTGCTAGAGATTTGCGGGACAAGCAGTTCTTC
TRBJ1-6,few,TRBV6-2/TRBV6-3,.,CASSYWRDSPLHF,TGTGCCAGCAGTTACTGGAGGGACTCACCCCTCCACTTT
TRBJ2-3,.,TRBV24-1,.,CATSDGSLNPSTDTQYF,TGTGCCACCAGTGATGGCTCCTTAAACCCGAGCACAGATACGCAGTATTTT
TRBJ1-2,few,TRBV6-5,TRBD1,CASSYRTGAPRF,TGTGCCAGCAGTTACAGGACAGGGGCCCCCCGCTTC
TRBJ2-6,.,TRBV6-5,.,CASSYDSGANVLTF,TGTGCCAGCAGTTACGACTCTGGGGCCAACGTCCTGACTTTC
TRBJ2-5,.,TRBV7-2,TRBD2,CASSLAGRGGALQETQYF,TGTGCCAGCAGCTTAGCCGGGCGGGGGGGCGCTTTACAAGAGACCCAGTACTTC
TRBJ2-2,.,TRBV4-1,.,CASSHPQGSGELFF,TGCGCCAGCAGCCACCCACAGGGATCCGGGGAGCTGTTTTTT
TRBJ1-1,few,TRBV20-1,.,CSAVTVFKAFF,TGCAGTGCAGTTACAGTCTTCAAAGCTTTCTTT
TRBJ2-1,few,TRBV25-1,.,CASKGLGREQFF,TGTGCCAGCAAGGGCTTAGGCCGTGAGCAGTTCTTC
TRBJ2-1,.,TRBV4-2,TRBD2,CASSQETAGAGEQFF,TGTGCCAGCAGCCAAGAAACCGCGGGAGCAGGGGAGCAGTTCTTC
TRBJ1-1,once,TRBV29-1,.,CSVLPGYTEAFF,TGCAGCGTTCTCCCCGGCTACACTGAAGCTTTCTTT
TRBJ2-7,few,TRBV25-1,TRBD1,CASSGQGEVYEQYF,TGTGCCAGCAGTGGACAGGGGGAAGTCTACGAGCAGTACTTC
TRBJ2-3,few,TRBV5-6,TRBD2,CASSLIGGARDTQYF,TGTGCCAGCAGCTTGATCGGGGGGGCCCGGGATACGCAGTATTTT
TRBJ2-1,few,TRBV5-1,.,CASSNLLEQFF,TGCGCCAGCAGCAACTTGCTTGAGCAGTTCTTC
TRBJ1-2,.,TRBV5-6,.,CASSRDPVDYGYTF,TGTGCCAGCAGCCGGGATCCGGTCGACTATGGCTACACCTTC
TRBJ2-5,.,TRBV7-6,TRBD2,CASSSWTSSIETQYF,TGTGCCAGCAGCTCCTGGACTAGCAGCATAGAGACCCAGTACTTC
TRBJ1-1,once,TRBV6-5,.,CASSYQALNTEAFF,TGTGCCAGCAGTTATCAGGCCCTGAACACTGAAGCTTTCTTT
TRBJ2-6,many,TRBV7-2,.,CASKAGANVLTF,TGTGCCAGCAAGGCTGGGGCCAACGTCCTGACTTTC
TRBJ2-7,many,TRBV4-1,.,CASSRTETYEQYF,TGCGCCAGCAGCCGGACAGAGACCTACGAGCAGTACTTC
TRBJ2-6,.,TRBV29-1,.,CSVEDVGGGSGANVLTF,TGCAGCGTTGAAGATGTAGGGGGAGGATCTGGGGCCAACGTCCTGACTTTC
TRBJ2-2,.,TRBV18,.,CASSVSGPGGELFF,TGTGCCAGCTCGGTATCGGGACCTGGCGGGGAGCTGTTTTTT
TRBJ2-2,.,TRBV7-9,.,CASSKSTTGNTGELFF,TGTGCCAGCAGCAAATCGACGACAGGGAACACCGGGGAGCTGTTTTTT
TRBJ2-1,few,TRBV7-3,.,CASSSGPGGEQFF,TGTGCCAGCAGCTCGGGACCAGGCGGTGAGCAGTTCTTC
TRBJ1-3,.,TRBV4-1,.,CASSQDLENTIYF,TGCGCCAGCAGCCAAGATCTGGAAAACACCATATATTTT
TRBJ2-1,few,TRBV7-9,TRBD2,CASSELAGGPAGEQFF,TGTGCCAGCAGCGAACTAGCGGGGGGCCCTGCGGGTGAGCAGTTCTTC
TRBJ2-5,.,TRBV12-3/TRBV12-4,.,CASSFSLQETQYF,TGTGCCAGCAGTTTTTCACTGCAAGAGACCCAGTACTTC